This T cell receptor beta chain came from a study of blood T cell repertoires in COVID-19. For the study at large: Italy, Spain and the United States were the sources of the convalescent and acute COVID-19 samples. PBMCs, B-cell-depleted T cells, or T cells provided the cDNA or gDNA that made up the material.

CDR1 and CDR2 from the germline V gene are MNHEY and SVGAGI. The V gene end was trimmed by 6 bases and the J gene end by 3 bases; junction bases not matched to a gene: 6. This CDR3 region has 14 residues. In the authors' methods: Amplified reference gene primers provided the basis for estimating nucleated cell counts. Profiled with immunoSEQ multiplex PCR; TCRdb holds only in-frame clones, not every one. For V, J and clone size, that table is used; D and trimming come from the DNA. In the table there are under 100,000 clones, about nine tenths of which are singletons. The TCR comes from a woman between 65 and 79 years old with acute or convalescent COVID-19. The rearrangement joins TRBV6-5 to TRBJ2-7, with 9 bases lining up with TRBD1. The source material was peripheral blood. This CDR3 reads CASRNDRGFYEQYF. The CDR3 DNA sequence: TGTGCCAGCAGGAATGACAGGGGGTTCTACGAGCAGTACTTC.